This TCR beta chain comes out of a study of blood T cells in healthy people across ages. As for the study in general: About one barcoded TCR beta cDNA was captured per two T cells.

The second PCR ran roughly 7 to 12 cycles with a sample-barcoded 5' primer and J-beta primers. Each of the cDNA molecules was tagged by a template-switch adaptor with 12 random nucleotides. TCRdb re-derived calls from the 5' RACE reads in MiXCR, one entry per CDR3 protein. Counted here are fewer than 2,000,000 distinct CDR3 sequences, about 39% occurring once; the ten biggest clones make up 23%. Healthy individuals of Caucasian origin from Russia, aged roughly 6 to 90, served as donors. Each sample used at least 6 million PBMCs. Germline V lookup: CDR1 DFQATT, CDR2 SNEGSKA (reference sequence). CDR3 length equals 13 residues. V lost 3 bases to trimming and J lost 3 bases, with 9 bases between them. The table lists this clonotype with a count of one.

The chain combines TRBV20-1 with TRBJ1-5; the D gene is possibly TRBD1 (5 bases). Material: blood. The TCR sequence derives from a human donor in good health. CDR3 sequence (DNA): TGCAGTGCTAGCGGGGGACTCAATCAGCCCCAGCATTTT. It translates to CSASGGLNQPQHF.